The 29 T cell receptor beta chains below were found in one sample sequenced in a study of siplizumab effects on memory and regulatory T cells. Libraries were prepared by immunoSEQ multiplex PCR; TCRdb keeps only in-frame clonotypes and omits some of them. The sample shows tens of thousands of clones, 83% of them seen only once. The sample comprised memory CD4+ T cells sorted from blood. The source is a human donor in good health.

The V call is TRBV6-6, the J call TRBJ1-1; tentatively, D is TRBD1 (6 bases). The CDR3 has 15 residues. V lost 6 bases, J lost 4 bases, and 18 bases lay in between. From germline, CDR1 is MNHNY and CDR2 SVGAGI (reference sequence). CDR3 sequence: CASSRLQGTGTEAFF. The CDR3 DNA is TGTGCCAGCAGCCGCCTACAGGGCACAGGCACTGAAGCTTTCTTT.

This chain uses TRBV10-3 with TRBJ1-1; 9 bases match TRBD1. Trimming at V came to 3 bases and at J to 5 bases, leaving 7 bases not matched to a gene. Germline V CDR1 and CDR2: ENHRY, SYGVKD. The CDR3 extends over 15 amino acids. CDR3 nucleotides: TGTGCCATCAGTGAAGATAGGACAGGGGTAACTGAAGCTTTCTTT. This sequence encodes CAISEDRTGVTEAFF.

DNA for the CDR3: TGTGCCAGTAGGCGGGGGTCCTACAATGAGCAGTTCTTC. Translation: CASRRGSYNEQFF. The chain uses TRBV19 and TRBJ2-1; 7 nucleotides agree with TRBD2. After removal of 6 bases from V and 1 base from J, the junction contained 0 bases not matched to a gene. The CDR3 has 13 amino acids. From germline, CDR1 is LNHDA and CDR2 SQIVND (reference sequence).

Here the CDR3 DNA reads TGTGCCAGCAGTGAATTGACAGCTAACTATGGCTACACCTTC. It yields the protein CASSELTANYGYTF. The V call is TRBV2, the J call TRBJ1-2; weak D call: TRBD1 (5 bases). The V and J ends lost 2 bases and 0 bases respectively, with 7 bases between them. Per germline, CDR1 SNHLY and CDR2 FYNNEI. CDR3 size: 14 residues.

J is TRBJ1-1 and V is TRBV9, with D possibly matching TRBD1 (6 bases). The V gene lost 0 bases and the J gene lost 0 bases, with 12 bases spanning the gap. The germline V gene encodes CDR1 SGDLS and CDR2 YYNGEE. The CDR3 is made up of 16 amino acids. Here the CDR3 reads CASSVATGQMNTEAFF. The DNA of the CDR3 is TGTGCCAGCAGCGTAGCTACTGGACAGATGAACACTGAAGCTTTCTTT.

CDR3 region: CASSFSWWGQPQHF. The DNA for the CDR3 is TGTGCCAGCAGTTTCTCATGGTGGGGTCAGCCCCAGCATTTT. The J gene is TRBJ1-5, the V gene TRBV27; no reliable D call. The CDR3 loop spans 14 amino acids. Trimming took off 3 bases at V and 6 bases at J, with 12 bases between the two ends. Per the germline V gene, CDR1 is MNHEY and CDR2 is SMNVEV (reference sequence).

The chain's CDR3 is CASSGQGALNTEAFF. In nucleotides, the CDR3 is TGTGCCAGCTCGGGACAGGGGGCGTTGAACACTGAAGCTTTCTTT. The chain has TRBV18 and TRBJ1-1, with 12 bases that match TRBD1. The CDR3 runs to 15 residues. V trimming: 6 bases; J trimming: 0 bases; junction bases outside the gene matches: 2. Germline V gene lookup returns CDR1 KGHSH and CDR2 LQKENI.

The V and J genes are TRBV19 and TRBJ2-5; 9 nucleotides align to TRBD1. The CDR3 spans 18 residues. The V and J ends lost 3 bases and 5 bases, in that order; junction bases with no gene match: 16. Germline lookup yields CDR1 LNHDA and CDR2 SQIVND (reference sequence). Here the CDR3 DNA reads TGTGCCAGTAGTATCGGGCTACAGGGGGCGGCTTTTAGGGAGACCCAGTACTTC. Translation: CASSIGLQGAAFRETQYF.

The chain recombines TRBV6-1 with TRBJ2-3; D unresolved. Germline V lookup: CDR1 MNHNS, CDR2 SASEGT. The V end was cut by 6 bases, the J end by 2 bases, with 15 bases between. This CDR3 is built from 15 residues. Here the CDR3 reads CASRDLLRPTDTQYF. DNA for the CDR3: TGTGCCAGCAGGGACCTTTTAAGACCCACAGATACGCAGTATTTT.

The CDR3 here is CASSLGLARNTEAFF. The DNA for the CDR3 is TGTGCCAGCAGTCTGGGTCTAGCCAGAAACACTGAAGCTTTCTTT. The chain uses TRBV6-1 and TRBJ1-1; D remains ambiguous. V gave up 5 bases and J gave up 2 bases, with 15 bases separating them. Germline V gene lookup returns CDR1 MNHNS and CDR2 SASEGT. CDR3 length equals 15 residues.

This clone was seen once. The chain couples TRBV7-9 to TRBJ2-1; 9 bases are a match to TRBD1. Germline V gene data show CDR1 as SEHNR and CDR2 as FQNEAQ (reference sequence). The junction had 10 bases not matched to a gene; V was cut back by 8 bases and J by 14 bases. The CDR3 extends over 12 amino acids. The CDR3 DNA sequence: TGTGCCAGCGGGGACAGGGTAACTCGGAAGTTCTTC. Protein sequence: CASGDRVTRKFF.

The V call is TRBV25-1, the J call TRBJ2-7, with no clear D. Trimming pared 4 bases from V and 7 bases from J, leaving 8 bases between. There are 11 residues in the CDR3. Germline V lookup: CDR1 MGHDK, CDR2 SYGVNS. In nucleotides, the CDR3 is TGTGCCAGCAGTGTGGGCAGGGAGCAGTACTTC. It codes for CASSVGREQYF.

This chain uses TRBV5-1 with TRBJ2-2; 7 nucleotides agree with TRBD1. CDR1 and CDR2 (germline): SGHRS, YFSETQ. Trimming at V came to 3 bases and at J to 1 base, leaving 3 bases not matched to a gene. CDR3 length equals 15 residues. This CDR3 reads CASSYRTGNTGELFF. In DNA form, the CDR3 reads TGCGCCAGCAGCTATCGGACAGGGAACACCGGGGAGCTGTTTTTT.

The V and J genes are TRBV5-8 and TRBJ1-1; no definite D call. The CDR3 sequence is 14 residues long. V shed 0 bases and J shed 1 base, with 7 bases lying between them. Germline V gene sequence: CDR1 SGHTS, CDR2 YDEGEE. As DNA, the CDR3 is TGTGCCAGCAGCTTGGGGACCAGGAACACTGAAGCTTTCTTT. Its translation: CASSLGTRNTEAFF.

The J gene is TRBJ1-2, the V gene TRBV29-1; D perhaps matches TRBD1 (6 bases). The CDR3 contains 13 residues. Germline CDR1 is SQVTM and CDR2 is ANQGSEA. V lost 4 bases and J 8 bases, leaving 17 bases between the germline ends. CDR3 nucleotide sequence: TGCAGCGTTGGGACGGGGGCCTTTGTGGGCTACACCTTC. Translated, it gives CSVGTGAFVGYTF.

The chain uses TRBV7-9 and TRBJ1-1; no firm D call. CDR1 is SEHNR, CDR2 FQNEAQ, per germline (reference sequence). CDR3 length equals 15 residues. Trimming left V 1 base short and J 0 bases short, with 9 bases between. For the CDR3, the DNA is TGTGCCAGCAGCTTAGATCGGGATGTGAACACTGAAGCTTTCTTT. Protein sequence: CASSLDRDVNTEAFF.

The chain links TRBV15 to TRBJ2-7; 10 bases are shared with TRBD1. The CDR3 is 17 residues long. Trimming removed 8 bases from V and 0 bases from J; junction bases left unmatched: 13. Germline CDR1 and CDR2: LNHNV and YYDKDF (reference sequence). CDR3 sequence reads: CATGAGTGADLSYEQYF. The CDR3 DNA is TGTGCCACCGGCGCCGGGACAGGGGCCGACCTCTCCTACGAGCAGTACTTC.

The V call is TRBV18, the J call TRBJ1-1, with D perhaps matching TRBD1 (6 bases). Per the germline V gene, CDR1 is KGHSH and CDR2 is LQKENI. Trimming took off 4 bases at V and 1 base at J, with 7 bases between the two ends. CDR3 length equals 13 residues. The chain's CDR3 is CASSRQENTEAFF. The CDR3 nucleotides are TGTGCCAGCTCACGACAGGAGAACACTGAAGCTTTCTTT. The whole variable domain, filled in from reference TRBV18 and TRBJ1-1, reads NAGVMQNPRHLVRRRGQEARLRCSPMKGHSHVYWYRQLPEEGLKFMVYLQKENIIDESGMPKERFSAEFPKEGPSILRIQQVVRGDSAAYFCASSRQENTEAFFGQGTRLTVV.

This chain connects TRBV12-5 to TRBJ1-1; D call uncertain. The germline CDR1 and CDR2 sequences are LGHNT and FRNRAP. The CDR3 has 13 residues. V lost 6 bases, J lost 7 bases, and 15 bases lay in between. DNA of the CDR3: TGTGCTAGTGGGAAAGAAGAAGGGCGTGAAGCTTTCTTT. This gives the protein CASGKEEGREAFF.

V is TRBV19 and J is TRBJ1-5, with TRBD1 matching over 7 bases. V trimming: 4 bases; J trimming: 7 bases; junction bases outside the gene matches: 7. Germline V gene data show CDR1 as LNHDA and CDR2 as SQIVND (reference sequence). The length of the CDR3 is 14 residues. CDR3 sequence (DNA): TGTGCCAGTAGTACCCAGACAGGGTACCAGCCCCAGCATTTT. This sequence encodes CASSTQTGYQPQHF.

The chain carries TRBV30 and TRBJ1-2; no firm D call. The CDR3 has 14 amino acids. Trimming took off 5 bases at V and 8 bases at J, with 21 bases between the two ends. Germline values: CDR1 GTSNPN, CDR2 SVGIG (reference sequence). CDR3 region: CAWRKTRESLGYTF. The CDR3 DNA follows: TGTGCCTGGCGTAAGACTAGGGAGTCCTTAGGCTACACCTTC.

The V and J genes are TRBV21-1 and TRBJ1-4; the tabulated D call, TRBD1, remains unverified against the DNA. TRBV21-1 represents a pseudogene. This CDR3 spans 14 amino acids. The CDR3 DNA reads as TGTGCCAGCACCCGGGACAGGTTTAATGAAAAACTGTTTTTT. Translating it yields CASTRDRFNEKLFF.

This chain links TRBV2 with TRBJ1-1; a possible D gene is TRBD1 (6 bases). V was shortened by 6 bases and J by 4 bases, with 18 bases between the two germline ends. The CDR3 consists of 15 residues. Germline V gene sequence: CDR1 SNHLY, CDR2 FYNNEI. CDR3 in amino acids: CASRDSGEDGTEAFF. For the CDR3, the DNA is TGTGCCAGCAGAGACTCAGGGGAGGACGGCACTGAAGCTTTCTTT.

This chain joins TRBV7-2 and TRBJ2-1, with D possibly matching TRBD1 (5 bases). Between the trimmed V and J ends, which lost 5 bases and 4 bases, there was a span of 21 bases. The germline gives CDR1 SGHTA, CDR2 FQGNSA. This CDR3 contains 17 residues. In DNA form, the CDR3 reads TGTGCCAGCAGCCCTTCCTTGGACATATACTATTACAATGAGCAGTTCTTC. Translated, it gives CASSPSLDIYYYNEQFF.

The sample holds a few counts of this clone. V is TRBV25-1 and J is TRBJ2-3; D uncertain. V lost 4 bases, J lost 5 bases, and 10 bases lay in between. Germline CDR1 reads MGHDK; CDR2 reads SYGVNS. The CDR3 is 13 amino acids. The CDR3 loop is CASSVPGRDTQYF. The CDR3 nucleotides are TGTGCCAGCAGTGTACCAGGTAGAGATACGCAGTATTTT.

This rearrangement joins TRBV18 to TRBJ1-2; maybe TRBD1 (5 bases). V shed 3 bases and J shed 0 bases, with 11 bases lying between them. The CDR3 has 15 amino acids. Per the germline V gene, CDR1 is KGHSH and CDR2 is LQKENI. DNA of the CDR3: TGTGCCAGCTCACCTAGTCAGGGTACTAACTATGGCTACACCTTC. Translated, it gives CASSPSQGTNYGYTF.

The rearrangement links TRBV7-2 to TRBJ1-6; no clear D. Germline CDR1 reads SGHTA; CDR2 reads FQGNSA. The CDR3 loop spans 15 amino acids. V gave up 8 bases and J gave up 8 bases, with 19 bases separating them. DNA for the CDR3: TGTGCCAGCGTCTCGTTAAGGTCAGCCGATTCACCCCTCCACTTT. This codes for CASVSLRSADSPLHF.

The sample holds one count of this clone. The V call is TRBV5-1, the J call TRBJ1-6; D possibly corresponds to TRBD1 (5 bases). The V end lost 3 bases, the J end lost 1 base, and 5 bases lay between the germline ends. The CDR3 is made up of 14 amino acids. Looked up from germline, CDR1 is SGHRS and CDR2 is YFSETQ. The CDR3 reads CASSWGSYNSPLHF. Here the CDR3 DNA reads TGCGCCAGCAGCTGGGGGTCCTATAATTCACCCCTCCACTTT. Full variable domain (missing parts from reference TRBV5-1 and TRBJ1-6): KAGVTQTPRYLIKTRGQQVTLSCSPISGHRSVSWYQQTPGQGLQFLFEYFSETQRNKGNFPGRFSGRQFSNSRSEMNVSTLELGDSALYLCASSWGSYNSPLHFGNGTRLTVT.

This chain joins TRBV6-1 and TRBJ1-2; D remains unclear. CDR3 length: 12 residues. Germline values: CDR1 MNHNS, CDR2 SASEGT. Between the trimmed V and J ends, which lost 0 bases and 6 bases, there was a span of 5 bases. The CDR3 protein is CASSEARHGYTF. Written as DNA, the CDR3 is TGTGCCAGCAGTGAAGCGAGGCATGGCTACACCTTC.